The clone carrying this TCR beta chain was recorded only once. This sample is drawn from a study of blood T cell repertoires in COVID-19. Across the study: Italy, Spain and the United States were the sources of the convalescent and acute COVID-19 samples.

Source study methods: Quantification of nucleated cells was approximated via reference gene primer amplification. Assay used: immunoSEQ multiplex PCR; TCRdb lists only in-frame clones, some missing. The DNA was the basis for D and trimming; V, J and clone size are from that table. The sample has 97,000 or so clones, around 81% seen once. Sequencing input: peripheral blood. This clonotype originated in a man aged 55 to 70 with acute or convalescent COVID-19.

DNA of the CDR3: TGTGCCACCAGTGATTTGGCAGGGGATCAGCCCCAGCATTTT. It yields the protein CATSDLAGDQPQHF. The J gene is TRBJ1-5, the V gene TRBV24-1; tentative D call: TRBD1 (6 bases). V lost 0 bases and J lost 5, with 7 bases in between. The CDR3 extends over 14 amino acids. Per germline, CDR1 KGHDR and CDR2 SFDVKD.